The present entry profiles one TCR beta chain with its context. Only a few counts were recorded for this clone. Its specific antigen is unknown. Qualities for individual bases were not recorded, and no much larger clone is one base off. Healthy HIV-negative adults with no recently reported acute infections or vaccinations were included as donors. All donors were Caucasian adults living in Nashville, Tennessee, USA. CD4+ T cells were enriched by magnetic negative selection, after which naive cells were positively selected on CD45RA and the negative fraction was taken as the memory subset. After blood collection by leukapheresis, PBMCs were isolated using Ficoll-Histopaque density gradient centrifugation and then cryopreserved in the vapor phase of liquid nitrogen. Analytical flow cytometry was used to check the purity and quantity of every magnetically sorted T cell population. From each sorted fraction, genomic DNA was isolated and quantified by UV absorbance on a Nanodrop 2000c.

Using the deep immunoSEQ assay, TCR CDR3 regions were amplified from genomic DNA by multiplex PCR. For each cell subset, the extracted genomic DNA was distributed evenly across all wells of several immunoSEQ 96-well plates, and each plate served as one replicate. Each replicate PCR for sorted subsets received around 200 ng genomic DNA, equal to tens of thousands of T cell genomes. Purified libraries were measured with a Qubit 3.0 fluorometer, size-checked on a Bioanalyzer 2100, and measured again with the KAPA Library Quantification kit. A separate single-read 150-cycle Illumina NextSeq 550 flow cell was used to sequence each immunoSEQ 96-well plate. From the authors' description of their analysis: Because only junctional sequences without quality scores were contained in the immunoSEQ output, filtering matching that applied to full-length reads could not be performed. To assign V/J genes and CDR3, sequences were annotated against IMGT germline references using PyIR, a Python wrapper for IgBLAST v1.9. Reads were filtered out if the reads had weak V/J assignments (E-value above 1e-6), no CDR3, stop codons, out-of-frame junctions, or ambiguous translated residues. V3J clonotypes were defined as sequences sharing an identical inferred V gene, J gene, and CDR3 amino acid sequence. Percentage overlap between repertoires was computed as shared unique clonotypes divided by the size of the smaller repertoire. Richness of each repertoire was evaluated using RTK rarefaction, the Chao1 estimator, and Recon v2.1 estimates of unobserved clonotypes. Generation probabilities were computed with OLGA for all TCRbeta clonotypes obtained by the gDNA method from several donors. TCRdb took this table from immuneACCESS and kept in-frame rearrangements with V and J called. Such tables lack part of the clones; where checked against another copy, unresolved V genes explain under half of the gap, and the rest is unexplained. The V and J calls and the clone size are those of that table, but D and trimming were determined from the DNA. For this sample there are about 700,000 clones; 74% appear just once. The ten most abundant clones make up around 1.6% of the sample.

This record belongs to a study of shared clonotypes between healthy human individuals (dated by TCRdb to the early 2020s). About the study as a whole: The cohort comprised two women and three men aged 18 to 49 years. Per donor, three plates each were used for CD4 naive and CD4 memory, two for CD8 naive, and one for CD8 memory. To estimate repertoire size and how much clonotype sharing occurs between individuals, the study deeply sequenced the blood TCR repertoires of several healthy adults. To increase sequencing depth and limit assay-specific biases, TCR repertoire library preparation and sequencing were carried out by different laboratories using diverse techniques. Each donor's leukapheresis produced roughly between about 0.9 and 9.5 billion PBMCs.

Summary of the overall study and its limitations: Compared with non-shared clonotypes, the clonotypes found in all four sorted-subset donors had higher generation probabilities. Because the study included a small number of donors, the genetic and exposure-history diversity represented was limited. Sampling was restricted to blood, and TCR repertoires in tissues likely differ from the TCR repertoires found in blood. Naive subsets generally had larger estimated clonotype richness than memory subsets did. When four donors were compared, the shared fraction of clonotypes was around 5% for naive CD4, around 3.5% for naive CD8, 2.3% for memory CD4, and under 0.5% for memory CD8. Rarefaction of sorted-subset datasets indicated incomplete sequencing despite the large sequencing depth. Pairwise subsampling led to the expectation that sequencing depth would affect the degree of clonotype sharing among donors.

This TCR derives from a woman under 40 in good health. Sample: memory CD4+ T cells sorted from blood. Explained via the paper, the cell subset or site label denotes: CD45RA-negative fraction.

CDR3 protein: CASSFSTRTGSNTEAFF. The DNA sequence reads TGTGCCAGCAGCTTCAGTACCCGGACAGGGTCGAACACTGAAGCTTTCTTT. The chain was built from TRBV7-9 and TRBJ1-1, with 8 middle bases fitting TRBD1. The CDR3 numbers 17 residues from cysteine through phenylalanine. Only the CDR3 region is kept as DNA, spanning 51 bases read in frame from base 1. CDR1 and CDR2 are drawn from the germline V gene (reference sequence): SEHNR, FQNEAQ. Germline trimming amounts to 3 bases on V and 1 base on J, with 10 as the count of junction bases outside the gene matches.